This T cell receptor beta chain comes out of a study of blood T cell repertoires in COVID-19. Overall study: Samples taken during acute and convalescent COVID-19 were collected in the United States, Italy and Spain. T cells, B-cell-depleted T cells, or PBMCs supplied cDNA or gDNA.

In this sample, this clone turned up once. How the authors handled the data: Estimated nucleated cell counts came from reference gene primer amplification. Clones were sequenced by immunoSEQ multiplex PCR, and TCRdb holds only the in-frame ones, with some missing. The DNA gave D and trimming, while V, J and clone size come from that table. This sample carries under 300,000 clones, roughly 88% of them seen once, and the ten largest clones take around 2%. The CDR3 spans 15 residues. CDR1 is LNHNV and CDR2 is YYDKDF in the germline V gene (reference sequence). Trimming shortened V by 7 bases and J by 1 base, and 16 bases separated the two germline ends.

This clonotype was sampled from a middle-aged woman who had recovered from COVID-19. The sequenced sample was peripheral blood. This chain links TRBV15 with TRBJ1-2; maybe TRBD1 (6 bases). The CDR3 DNA reads TGTGCCACCACGCCGATGGGGGCCAATAACTATGGCTACACCTTC. This translates into CATTPMGANNYGYTF.